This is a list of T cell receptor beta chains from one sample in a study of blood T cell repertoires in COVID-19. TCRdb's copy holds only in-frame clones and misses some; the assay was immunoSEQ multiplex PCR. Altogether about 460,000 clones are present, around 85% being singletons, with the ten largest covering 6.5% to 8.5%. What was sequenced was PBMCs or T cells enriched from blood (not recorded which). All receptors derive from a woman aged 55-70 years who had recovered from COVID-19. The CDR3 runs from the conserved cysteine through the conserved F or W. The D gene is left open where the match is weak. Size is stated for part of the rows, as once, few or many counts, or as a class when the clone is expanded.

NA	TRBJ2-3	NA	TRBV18	TGTGCCAGCTCACCACCAAACAGGGCAGATACGCAGTATTTT	CASSPPNRADTQYF
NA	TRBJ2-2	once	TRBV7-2	TGTGCCAGCAGCTTAATGGCGGGCTTGGGCACCGGGGAGCTGTTTTTT	CASSLMAGLGTGELFF
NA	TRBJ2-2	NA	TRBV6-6	TGTGCCAGCAGTTACCCGGAGGATTACACCGGGGAGCTGTTTTTT	CASSYPEDYTGELFF
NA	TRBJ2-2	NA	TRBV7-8	TGTGCCAGCAGCTTAGTTCTAGCTGGGACCGGGGAGCTGTTTTTT	CASSLVLAGTGELFF
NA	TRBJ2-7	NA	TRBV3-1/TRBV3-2	TGTGCCAGCAGCCAGTGGCAGGAATACGAGCAGTACTTC	CASSQWQEYEQYF
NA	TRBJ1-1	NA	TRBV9	TGTGCCAGCAGCGTACTTGGGGTTACAGGGACTGAAGCTTTCTTT	CASSVLGVTGTEAFF
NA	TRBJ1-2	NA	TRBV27	TGTGCCAGCCGGGGGGCAATGGACTATGGCTACACCTTC	CASRGAMDYGYTF
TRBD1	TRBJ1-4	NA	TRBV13	TGTGCCAGCAGCTTAGGCCGGACAGGGCCGAATGAAAAACTGTTTTTT	CASSLGRTGPNEKLFF
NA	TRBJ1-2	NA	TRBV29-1	TGCAGCGTTGAATCTATGGGAGAGCAGGAGGGGCACTATGGCTACACCTTC	CSVESMGEQEGHYGYTF
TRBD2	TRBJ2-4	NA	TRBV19	TGTGCCTCGGCCCGGGGGGGCCGGAACATTCAGTACTTC	CASARGGRNIQYF
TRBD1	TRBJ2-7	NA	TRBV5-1	TGCGCCAGCAGCTTGCACAGGGGGCGAGACGAGCAGTACTTC	CASSLHRGRDEQYF
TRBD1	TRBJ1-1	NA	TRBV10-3	TGTGCCATCAGGGGGACAGGGGGTGAAGCTTTCTTT	CAIRGTGGEAFF
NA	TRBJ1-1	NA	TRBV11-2	TGTGCCAGCAGCTTGACAGCCGGAATGAACACTGAAGCTTTCTTT	CASSLTAGMNTEAFF
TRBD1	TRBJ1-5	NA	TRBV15	TGTGCCACCAGCAGACCCGGGACAGGGCTTCGCAATCAGCCCCAGCATTTT	CATSRPGTGLRNQPQHF
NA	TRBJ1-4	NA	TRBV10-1	TGCGCCAGCAGGACAAGGCGCCAGCGGGGTGAAAAACTGTTTTTT	CASRTRRQRGEKLFF
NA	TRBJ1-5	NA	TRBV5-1	TGCGCCAGCAGCTTGGCCGGGTATAGCAATCAGCCCCAGCATTTT	CASSLAGYSNQPQHF
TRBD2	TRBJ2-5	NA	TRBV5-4	TGTGCCAGCAGCTCCCCTGGCGGGGGGGGTGAGACCCAGTACTTC	CASSSPGGGGETQYF
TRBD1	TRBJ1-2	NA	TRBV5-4	TGTGCCAGCAGCTTAACAGGACAGGGGTGGAAATGGGGTCCCGGCTACACCTTC	CASSLTGQGWKWGPGYTF
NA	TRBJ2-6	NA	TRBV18	TGTGCCAGCTCACCCACCGTGGGGGGGACAGGGGCCAACGTCCTGACTTTC	CASSPTVGGTGANVLTF
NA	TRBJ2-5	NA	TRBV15	TGTGCCACCAGCAGAGGCAGGGAAGAGACCCAGTACTTC	CATSRGREETQYF
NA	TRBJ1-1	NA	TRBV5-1	TGCGCCAGCAGCTTCCGGACGGGAATGAACACTGAAGCTTTCTTT	CASSFRTGMNTEAFF
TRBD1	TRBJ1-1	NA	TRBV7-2	TGTGCCAGCAGCGCAGGGACAGGTAGCGGGGGCACTGAAGCTTTCTTT	CASSAGTGSGGTEAFF
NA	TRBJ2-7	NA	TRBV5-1	TGCGCCAGCAGCCAAATACAGGGTGACGAGCAGTACTTC	CASSQIQGDEQYF
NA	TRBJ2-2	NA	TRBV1	TGCACCAGCAGCCAAATAACGATGCGGGGAAGAACCGGGGAGCTGTTTTTT	CTSSQITMRGRTGELFF
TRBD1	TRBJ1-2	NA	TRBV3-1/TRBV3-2	TGTGCCAGCAGCCAAGGTCTGACAGGGTTCGGCTACACCTTC	CASSQGLTGFGYTF
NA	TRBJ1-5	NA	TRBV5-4	TGTGCCAGCAGCTTGGGAGGATCTGGGCAGCCCCAGCATTTT	CASSLGGSGQPQHF
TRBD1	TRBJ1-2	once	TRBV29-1	TGCAGCGTTGAAGAGCGGAGGACAGGGAATGGCTACACCTTC	CSVEERRTGNGYTF
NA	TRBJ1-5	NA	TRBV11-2	TGTGCCAGCAGCTCCTCTCGGCGGTATAGCAATCAGCCCCAGCATTTT	CASSSSRRYSNQPQHF
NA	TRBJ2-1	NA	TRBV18	TGTGCCAGCTCACTGACACTCTCCTACAATGAGCAGTTCTTC	CASSLTLSYNEQFF
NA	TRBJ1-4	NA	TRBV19	TGTGCCAGTAGTACCAGGGAGGCGGGTGCAACTAATGAAAAACTGTTTTTT	CASSTREAGATNEKLFF
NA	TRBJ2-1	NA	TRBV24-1	TGTGCCACCAGTGACCAGACAGGCCTCGGCAGGAATGAGCAGTTCTTC	CATSDQTGLGRNEQFF
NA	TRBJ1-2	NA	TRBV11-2	TGTGCCAGCAGCTTAGATCTTCAGGTGGGCTATGGCTACACCTTC	CASSLDLQVGYGYTF
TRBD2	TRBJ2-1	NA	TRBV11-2	TGTGCCAGCAGCTTAGGGGACTACCGCTCCTACAATGAGCAGTTCTTC	CASSLGDYRSYNEQFF
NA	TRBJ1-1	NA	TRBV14	TGTGCCGGAGACACTGAAGCTTTCTTT	CAGDTEAFF
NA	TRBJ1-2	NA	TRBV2	TGTGCCAGCACCGGCCCTGTCGGGGGAAGTAACTATGGCTACACCTTC	CASTGPVGGSNYGYTF
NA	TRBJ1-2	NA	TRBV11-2	TGTGCCAGCAGCTTAGATCGCAACCCGGGACTTTCCTATGGCTACACCTTC	CASSLDRNPGLSYGYTF
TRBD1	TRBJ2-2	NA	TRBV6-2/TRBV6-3	TGTGCCAGCAGTCCAGGGGACAGAACGAACACCGGGGAGCTGTTTTTT	CASSPGDRTNTGELFF
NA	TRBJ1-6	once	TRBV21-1	TGTGCCAGCAGCAAAAGGGGGAATGATAATTCACCCCTCCACTTT	CASSKRGNDNSPLHF
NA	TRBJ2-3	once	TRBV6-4	TGTGCCAGCAGTGACTTCAGGGGAGATACGCAGTATTTT	CASSDFRGDTQYF
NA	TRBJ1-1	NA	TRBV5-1	TGCGCCAGCAGCTTGGGGGGAGGAGGCACTGAAGCTTTCTTT	CASSLGGGGTEAFF
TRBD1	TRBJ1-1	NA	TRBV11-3	TGTGCCAGCCACAGGGGGGATGTGAACACTGAAGCTTTCTTT	CASHRGDVNTEAFF
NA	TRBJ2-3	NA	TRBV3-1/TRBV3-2	TGTGCCAGCAGCCAAGGTGGGGGAGGAACAGATACGCAGTATTTT	CASSQGGGGTDTQYF
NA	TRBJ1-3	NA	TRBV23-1	TGCGCCAGCAGTCAATTTCAGGGGCCGGGAAACACCATATATTTT	CASSQFQGPGNTIYF
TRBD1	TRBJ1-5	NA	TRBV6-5	TGTGCCAGCAGTACGGACAGGACCAATCAGCCCCAGCATTTT	CASSTDRTNQPQHF
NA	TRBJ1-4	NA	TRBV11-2	TGTGCCAGCAGCTTAGTTGCAGGGCTTAATGAAAAACTGTTTTTT	CASSLVAGLNEKLFF
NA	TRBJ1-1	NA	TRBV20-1	TGCAGTGTCCAGGTGAACACTGAAGCTTTCTTT	CSVQVNTEAFF
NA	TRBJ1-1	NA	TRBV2	TGTGCCAGCAGGGCGGTTGTACCTGAAGCTTTCTTT	CASRAVVPEAFF
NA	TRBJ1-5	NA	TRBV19	TGTGCCAGTAGTATCGTCGGCAGGATAGATCAGCCCCAGCATTTT	CASSIVGRIDQPQHF